This is a list of T cell receptor beta chains from one sample in a study of blood T cell repertoires in COVID-19. The assay was immunoSEQ multiplex PCR, and TCRdb's table has in-frame clones only and misses some. The sample shows fewer than 95,000 clones, around 67% of them seen only once. Specimen: peripheral blood. The receptors were gathered from a man between 65 and 80 years old with COVID-19, enrolled during active disease. CDR3s include the opening cysteine and the closing phenylalanine or tryptophan. A D gene is named only where the DNA matches it firmly. Clone sizes are given selectively: once, few, many, or a class where the clone is expanded.

J gene,D gene,V gene,clone size,CDR3 DNA,CDR3 protein
TRBJ1-1,TRBD1,TRBV2,.,TGTGCCAGCAGTCCCGGGACAGGGGCAATGAACACTGAAGCTTTCTTT,CASSPGTGAMNTEAFF
TRBJ1-1,.,TRBV5-1,.,TGCGCCAGCAGCACTCTGACAGCCTCGAACACTGAAGCTTTCTTT,CASSTLTASNTEAFF
TRBJ2-2,TRBD2,TRBV9,.,TGTGCCAGCAGCACACGCGGGAGCGGGACGGCCGGGGAGCTGTTTTTT,CASSTRGSGTAGELFF
TRBJ2-3,.,TRBV20-1,.,TGCAGTGCTAGTACAGGCGTCACAGATACGCAGTATTTT,CSASTGVTDTQYF
TRBJ2-1,.,TRBV5-6,.,TGTGCCAGCAGCAGGACAGAAAATGAGCAGTTCTTC,CASSRTENEQFF
TRBJ2-7,TRBD1,TRBV18,.,TGTGCCAGCTCACCGGGACAGGGGGCCTACGAGCAGTACTTC,CASSPGQGAYEQYF
TRBJ1-2,.,TRBV19,.,TGTGCCAGTAGTATTACGACAAGGAGGGTTATGGCCGGCTACACCTTC,CASSITTRRVMAGYTF
TRBJ2-3,.,TRBV7-8,.,TGTGCCAGCAGCTTAGGAGGCACAGATACGCAGTATTTT,CASSLGGTDTQYF
TRBJ2-7,TRBD2,TRBV4-1,.,TGCGCCAGCAGGGGACGACTAGCGGGCCCGAACTACGAGCAGTACTTC,CASRGRLAGPNYEQYF
TRBJ2-1,.,TRBV19,few,TGTGCCAGTAGTCTTAGCGGAAGCTCCTACAATGAGCAGTTCTTC,CASSLSGSSYNEQFF
TRBJ2-3,.,TRBV5-1,few,TGCGCCAGCAGCTCGGGCAGGGGAACAACAGATACGCAGTATTTT,CASSSGRGTTDTQYF
TRBJ1-1,TRBD1,TRBV24-1,.,TGTGCCACCAGTGCCAAGCCGGGACAGGGGAACACTGAAGCTTTCTTT,CATSAKPGQGNTEAFF
TRBJ1-2,TRBD1,TRBV7-8,.,TGTGCCAGCAGCCGCCAGGGACAGGCTGGCTACACCTTC,CASSRQGQAGYTF
TRBJ1-2,TRBD1,TRBV29-1,.,TGCAGCGTTGGACTAAGCTCCGGGACAGCGGCGTCTGGCTACACCTTC,CSVGLSSGTAASGYTF
TRBJ2-1,.,TRBV7-3,.,TGTGCCAGCAGCTCCGAGATTTACAATGAGCAGTTCTTC,CASSSEIYNEQFF
TRBJ1-4,.,TRBV18,.,TGTGCCAGCTCACCAGCCCCCCCTACAGCAACAACTAATGAAAAACTGTTTTTT,CASSPAPPTATTNEKLFF
TRBJ1-5,.,TRBV2,.,TGTGCCAGCAGTGATGGGTTTGGCGGGGGCAATCAGCCCCAGCATTTT,CASSDGFGGGNQPQHF
TRBJ2-1,TRBD2,TRBV5-1,.,TGCGCCAGCAGCTTTAGCGGGAGTTCTGGGGAGCAGTTCTTC,CASSFSGSSGEQFF
TRBJ2-5,TRBD1,TRBV7-9,.,TGTGCCAGCAGCTTAGGACAGGGTGATGAGACCCAGTACTTC,CASSLGQGDETQYF
TRBJ1-3,.,TRBV5-6,few,TGTGCCAGCAGCTTTAATGGGGACAATCGGAGAAACACCATATATTTT,CASSFNGDNRRNTIYF
TRBJ2-5,TRBD1,TRBV7-3,.,TGTGCCAGCAGCCTAGACGGGACAGCCCGAAGGGCCCAGTACTTC,CASSLDGTARRAQYF
TRBJ2-3,.,TRBV9,.,TGTGCCAGCAGCGTCGATACTAGCACAGATACGCAGTATTTT,CASSVDTSTDTQYF
TRBJ1-5,.,TRBV15,.,TGTGCCACCAGCTACGGGGACTCAGGTGGGTATCAGCCCCAGCATTTT,CATSYGDSGGYQPQHF
TRBJ2-7,.,TRBV30,many,TGTGCCTGGAGTTCAGGAGGACAGAACTACGAGCAGTACTTC,CAWSSGGQNYEQYF
TRBJ1-1,TRBD1,TRBV7-2,.,TGTGCCAGCAGAAAGTCGAGCGCAGGGGGGAATGAAGCTTTCTTT,CASRKSSAGGNEAFF
TRBJ2-2,.,TRBV4-2,once,TGTGCCAGCAGCCCCGCATCAATGCAGGGATCCGGGGAGCTGTTTTTT,CASSPASMQGSGELFF
TRBJ1-4,TRBD1,TRBV28,.,TGTGCCAGCACCGAAATAGGGACAGGGGATGAAAAACTGTTTTTT,CASTEIGTGDEKLFF
TRBJ2-7,TRBD2,TRBV7-2,.,TGTGCCAGCAGCTTACCGGCGGGAGCAGGGGAGCAGTACTTC,CASSLPAGAGEQYF
TRBJ2-3,TRBD1,TRBV7-3,.,TGTGCCAGCAGCCAATCGAGACAGGGCGATAGACGAGATACGCAGTATTTT,CASSQSRQGDRRDTQYF
TRBJ2-7,.,TRBV19,.,TGTGCCAGTACCATCGGGGACTACGAGCAGTACTTC,CASTIGDYEQYF
TRBJ2-5,TRBD1,TRBV2,.,TGTGCCAGCATGGAAGCCGGACAGGGTGAAGAGACCCAGTACTTC,CASMEAGQGEETQYF
TRBJ2-2,.,TRBV21-1,.,TGTGCCAGCAGCACCGAGCAGGGGCGAGGGAGCGGCACCGGGGAGCTGTTTTTT,CASSTEQGRGSGTGELFF
TRBJ2-1,TRBD2,TRBV24-1,.,TGTGCCACCAGTGATTTCCCCGGGACTAGCGGATACAATGAGCAGTTCTTC,CATSDFPGTSGYNEQFF
TRBJ2-6,.,TRBV30,.,TGTGCCTGGAGCGAGTCTGGGGCCAACGTCCTGACTTTC,CAWSESGANVLTF
TRBJ2-5,TRBD1,TRBV19,.,TGTGCCAGTAGTAGACAGGGGCAAGAGACCCAGTACTTC,CASSRQGQETQYF
TRBJ2-5,.,TRBV21-1,many,TGTGCCAGCAGCAATTGGCCCAGGGATAGTGGGACCCAGTACTTC,CASSNWPRDSGTQYF
TRBJ2-1,TRBD2,TRBV18,.,TGTGCCAGCTCAGTCTCACCGGGAGGTTTGAACAATGAGCAGTTCTTC,CASSVSPGGLNNEQFF
TRBJ2-7,.,TRBV7-3,.,TGTGCCAGCAGCCCGATAGGCGGCTCCTACGAGCAGTACTTC,CASSPIGGSYEQYF
TRBJ2-5,TRBD1,TRBV9,.,TGTGCCAGCAGCCACCGACAGGGGGTGAGAGAGACCCAGTACTTC,CASSHRQGVRETQYF
TRBJ1-5,.,TRBV27,.,TGTGCCAGCAGTTTATCGACAGGCCTAAATCAGCCCCAGCATTTT,CASSLSTGLNQPQHF
TRBJ1-5,.,TRBV19,.,TGTGCCAGTTGCCCCTCGATTCCGGACAGTGACAATCAGCCCCAGCATTTT,CASCPSIPDSDNQPQHF